This entry is about one T cell receptor (beta chain). Its recognized antigen is unknown. No clone much larger than this one lies a single base away; base qualities are absent. TCRbeta CDR3 regions were profiled with the immunoSEQ Assay using bias-controlled multiplex PCR amplification of genomic DNA. The authors processed their data as follows. The absolute abundance of each unique TCRbeta CDR3 region was quantified after sequences were collapsed and filtered. Differential abundance was tested with two models: a binomial (Fisher-equivalent) model and a beta-binomial model that adds time-dependent variance fitted from healthy donors. Clones with fewer than 5 combined templates were removed, and differential abundance was called for clones with a Benjamini-Hochberg FDR below 0.01. Using the form v = (b*log(k)+a)^2, the beta-binomial variance was modeled as a function of the total template count across the two samples. TCRdb's version of the immuneACCESS table is confined to in-frame rearrangements and falls short of the full clone set. An unresolved V gene accounts for under half of the shortfall where checked; the remainder is of unknown origin. The DNA gave D and trimming, while V, J and clone size come from that table. The sample records more than 65,000 clones, 89% of which are singletons. The top ten hold 2.8% of the sample.

The record originates from a study of identifying expanded T cells in peripheral blood (dated by TCRdb to about 2019). For the wider study: Four technical replicates, made by sequencing separate aliquots from the same pool of genomic DNA, were compared pairwise.

Study-wide findings and limitations: Between technical replicates the binomial model flagged 0.9 to 1.5 differentially abundant clones, whereas over about 2 weeks the binomial model flagged about 15 and over roughly 4 weeks 19 to 20. For all healthy donors, the variance in clone template counts between roughly 2-week samples rose significantly as total template count increased. The authors expected that biological variance in healthy repertoires might rise further over much longer intervals, such as months to years. Across all healthy-donor time intervals, the beta-binomial model significantly cut both the number of clones called differentially abundant and the false-positive rate.

The germline V gene specifies SNHLY as CDR1 and FYNNEI as CDR2. From cysteine to phenylalanine, the CDR3 is 14 amino acids long. The read is trimmed to its CDR3 DNA, 42 bases read in frame from base 1. The V end loses 3 bases and the J end loses 0 bases, and a stretch of 3 bases separates them. No immune events such as infections were documented for the healthy donors during the collection period. Blood repertoires from healthy donors were used as a training cohort for calibrating time-dependent variance in a beta-binomial model of differential abundance of T-cell clones. The training cohort was composed of some ten healthy donors, 3 female and 7 male. Donor ages ranged from 29 to 64 years, with an average of around 45 years. Whole blood was collected from each healthy donor at three time points spaced approximately 2 weeks apart and obtained from a commercial supplier. For immunosequencing, genomic DNA was extracted from unsorted whole blood.

The material sequenced was blood. The sequence was obtained from a person aged 18 to 70 in good health. The V and J segments used are TRBV2 and TRBJ2-6; the D gene is not confidently resolved. The CDR3 region reads CASSDSSGANVLTF. The nucleotides read TGTGCCAGCAGTGACAGCTCTGGGGCCAACGTCCTGACTTTC.